This entry lists 16 T cell receptor beta chains sequenced from one sample in a study of T cells in localized non-small cell lung cancer. Some clones are missing from TCRdb's copy, which holds only in-frame ones; the method was immunoSEQ multiplex PCR. The sample carries 50,000 to 70,000 clones, about nine tenths recorded once. The sample here was peripheral blood, taken before any cancer treatment. These TCRs come from a man aged 35 to 69 with stage I lung adenocarcinoma.

This clone was detected only once. The chain employs TRBV28 and TRBJ2-7; unclear D gene. Per the germline V gene, CDR1 is MDHEN and CDR2 is SYDVKM. Trimming left V 3 bases short and J 6 bases short, with 15 bases between. There are 14 residues in the CDR3. The CDR3 region is CASSLILDWAEQYF. DNA of the CDR3: TGTGCCAGCAGTTTGATCCTCGACTGGGCCGAGCAGTACTTC.

The chain carries TRBV5-1 and TRBJ2-1, with 13 bases identical to TRBD2. With V trimmed by 4 bases and J by 9 bases, 13 bases remained unmatched. Germline loops: CDR1 SGHRS, CDR2 YFSETQ. The CDR3 sequence is 17 residues long. As DNA, the CDR3 is TGCGCCAGCAGCATGATCCCTACTAGCGGGAGGGCCCGTGAGCAGTTCTTC. Translated: CASSMIPTSGRAREQFF.

The chain carries TRBV5-1 and TRBJ2-7, with D hard to call. The CDR3 is 17 residues long. The V gene's germline CDR1 is SGHRS and CDR2 YFSETQ. V was clipped by 4 bases and J by 0 bases, with 20 bases between them. CDR3 nucleotide sequence: TGCGCCAGCAGCCCTGGTGGATTCGGGCCACGCTCCTACGAGCAGTACTTC. This translates into CASSPGGFGPRSYEQYF.

The chain uses TRBV4-1 and TRBJ1-6; no firm D call. This CDR3 has 14 residues. Germline V gene lookup returns CDR1 MGHRA and CDR2 YSYEKL. V was trimmed by 0 bases and J by 10 bases, leaving 10 bases between them. The CDR3 sequence is CASSQDVGISPLHF. CDR3 DNA: TGCGCCAGCAGCCAAGATGTGGGCATATCACCCCTCCACTTT.

V and J are TRBV25-1 and TRBJ2-7, with 11 bases matching TRBD2. J gave up 4 bases and V 1 base, and 3 bases lay outside the gene matches. In germline, CDR1 is MGHDK, CDR2 SYGVNS. The CDR3 sequence is 15 residues long. For the CDR3, the DNA is TGTGCCAGCAGTGAATGGGTAGCGGGAGGGTACGAGCAGTACTTC. Translated, it gives CASSEWVAGGYEQYF.

This chain connects TRBV23-1 to TRBJ1-5; TRBD1 matches at 8 bases. TRBV23-1 is marked as an open reading frame, function uncertain. The V and J ends lost 0 bases and 2 bases, in that order; junction bases with no gene match: 9. This CDR3 region has 18 residues. Here the CDR3 DNA reads TGCGCCAGCAGTCAATCGCTTAACAGGGGGTCTCGCAATCAGCCCCAGCATTTT. The encoded protein is CASSQSLNRGSRNQPQHF.

The V gene is TRBV7-6, the J gene TRBJ1-2; 9 bases line up with TRBD1. With V trimmed by 2 bases and J by 8 bases, 6 bases remained unmatched. Germline values: CDR1 SGHVS, CDR2 FNYEAQ. The CDR3 covers 14 residues. The CDR3 region is CASSLTQGAGGYTF. CDR3 in DNA: TGTGCCAGCAGCTTAACACAGGGGGCCGGAGGCTACACCTTC. The whole variable domain, remainder taken from reference TRBV7-6 and TRBJ1-2, is GAGVSQSPRYKVTKRGQDVALRCDPISGHVSLYWYRQALGQGPEFLTYFNYEAQQDKSGLPNDRFSAERPEGSISTLTIQRTEQRDSAMYRCASSLTQGAGGYTFGSGTRLTVV.

The V and J genes are TRBV7-9 and TRBJ2-7; possibly TRBD2 for D (5 bases). The CDR3 totals 12 residues. Looked up from germline, CDR1 is SEHNR and CDR2 is FQNEAQ (reference sequence). V lost 2 bases and J lost 5, with 7 bases in between. CDR3 DNA sequence: TGTGCCAGCAGCTTAAGAGGGAACGAGCAGTACTTC. This gives the protein CASSLRGNEQYF.

The J gene is TRBJ1-2, the V gene TRBV15; TRBD1 might be the D (6 bases). CDR1 and CDR2 (germline): LNHNV, YYDKDF (reference sequence). The CDR3 runs to 13 residues. V was shortened by 5 bases and J by 7 bases, with 14 bases between the two germline ends. The CDR3 here is CATSLRGSGGYTF. The CDR3 DNA reads as TGTGCCACCAGCCTCAGGGGTTCAGGTGGCTACACCTTC.

This clone has just one count. The chain is built from TRBV6-5 and TRBJ2-7; a possible D gene is TRBD2 (6 bases). There are 15 residues in the CDR3. The germline CDR1 and CDR2 sequences are MNHEY and SVGAGI. Trimming removed 0 bases at V and 1 base at J, with 10 bases between. CDR3 region: CASSYSGGTSYEQYF. The CDR3 bases are TGTGCCAGCAGTTACTCTGGTGGGACTTCCTACGAGCAGTACTTC.

This clone showed up just once. J is TRBJ2-3 and V is TRBV19; weak D call: TRBD2 (7 bases). CDR3 size: 15 residues. From germline, CDR1 is LNHDA and CDR2 SQIVND (reference sequence). Trimming cost V 0 bases and J 3 bases, with 10 bases left between them. CDR3 residues: CASSIDGGATDTQYF. The CDR3 DNA reads as TGTGCCAGTAGTATAGATGGGGGGGCAACAGATACGCAGTATTTT.

The rearrangement uses TRBV19 and TRBJ1-3; D remains ambiguous. V shed 2 bases and J shed 3 bases, with 5 bases lying between them. The CDR3 runs 13 residues. The germline V gene encodes CDR1 LNHDA and CDR2 SQIVND (reference sequence). CDR3 coding DNA: TGTGCCAGTAGTATATTAGTTGGAAACACCATATATTTT. It specifies CASSILVGNTIYF.

V is TRBV5-1 and J is TRBJ2-3; tentative D call: TRBD2 (5 bases). The CDR3 covers 13 residues. V lost 5 bases to trimming and J lost 5 bases, with 12 bases between them. Germline V lookup: CDR1 SGHRS, CDR2 YFSETQ. CDR3 bases: TGCGCCAGCAGTTATGTCCGGGGAGATACGCAGTATTTT. Residues: CASSYVRGDTQYF.

The V call is TRBV19, the J call TRBJ1-2; 9 bases are a match to TRBD1. J was trimmed by 7 bases and V by 7 bases; bases with no gene match: 16. Germline lookup yields CDR1 LNHDA and CDR2 SQIVND (reference sequence). The CDR3 is 16 amino acids. The CDR3 loop reads CASIPTGGAWSTGYTF. The CDR3, as DNA: TGTGCCAGTATCCCGACAGGGGGGGCGTGGTCAACTGGCTACACCTTC.

This clone was observed a few times. The rearrangement uses TRBV18 and TRBJ2-1, with D tentatively TRBD2 (6 bases). The germline gives CDR1 KGHSH, CDR2 LQKENI. The CDR3 sequence is 13 residues long. The V gene lost 4 bases and the J gene lost 4 bases, with 8 bases spanning the gap. The CDR3 spells CASSRGEYNEQFF. The CDR3 DNA sequence: TGTGCCAGCTCACGGGGGGAGTACAATGAGCAGTTCTTC.

The chain couples TRBV19 to TRBJ1-1; 10 bases agree with TRBD1. Trimming took 5 bases from V and 10 from J; bases not matched to a gene: 16. Germline values: CDR1 LNHDA, CDR2 SQIVND (reference sequence). This CDR3 contains 16 residues. CDR3 DNA: TGTGCCAGTAGTGCCCCGGGACAGGGGCGCCCCGGGTTAGCTTTCTTT. This sequence encodes CASSAPGQGRPGLAFF.